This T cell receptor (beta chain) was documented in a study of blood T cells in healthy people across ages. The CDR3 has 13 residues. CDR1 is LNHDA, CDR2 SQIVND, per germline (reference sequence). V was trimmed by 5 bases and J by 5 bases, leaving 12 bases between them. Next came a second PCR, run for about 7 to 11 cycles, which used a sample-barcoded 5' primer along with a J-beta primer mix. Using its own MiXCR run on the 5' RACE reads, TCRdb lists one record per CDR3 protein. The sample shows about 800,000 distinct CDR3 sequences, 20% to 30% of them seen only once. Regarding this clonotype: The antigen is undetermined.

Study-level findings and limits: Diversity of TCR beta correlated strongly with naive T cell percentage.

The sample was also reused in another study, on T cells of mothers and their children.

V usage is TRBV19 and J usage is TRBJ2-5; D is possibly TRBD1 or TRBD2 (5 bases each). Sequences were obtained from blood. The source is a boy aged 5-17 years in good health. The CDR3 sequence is CASSGAGWETQYF. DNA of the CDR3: TGTGCCAGTAGTGGGGCGGGCTGGGAGACCCAGTACTTC.